Following are 5 T cell receptor beta chains from one sample sequenced in a study of blood T cell repertoires in COVID-19. The table came from immunoSEQ multiplex PCR; TCRdb's copy has only in-frame clones and leaves some out. The repertoire holds some 140,000 clones, with about 86% as singletons. The sample comprised peripheral blood. The receptors here all came from a woman in her forties or fifties who had recovered from COVID-19.

This clone was counted once. The genes are TRBV6-2 or TRBV6-3 and TRBJ1-2; tentative D call: TRBD1 (5 bases). Trimming shortened V by 0 bases and J by 1 base, and 18 bases separated the two germline ends. Germline assignment: CDR1 MNHEY and CDR2 SVGEGT. The CDR3 extends over 18 amino acids. In DNA form, the CDR3 reads TGTGCCAGCAGTTACTCGTCTCCAGGGAGGAGAGATAACTATGGCTACACCTTC. Its protein product is CASSYSSPGRRDNYGYTF.

The chain employs TRBV30 and TRBJ2-1, with 7 bases fitting TRBD2. Germline loops: CDR1 GTSNPN, CDR2 SVGIG (reference sequence). This CDR3 is built from 14 residues. Losses at the gene ends were 2 bases for V and 3 bases for J; bases not matched to a gene: 4. DNA for the CDR3: TGTGCCTGGAGTACCCTAGCGGACTACAATGAGCAGTTCTTC. Protein: CAWSTLADYNEQFF.

The chain combines TRBV2 with TRBJ1-3, with D possibly TRBD1 on 5 matching bases. V lost 4 bases, J lost 8 bases, and 15 bases lay in between. Germline V gene sequence: CDR1 SNHLY, CDR2 FYNNEI. This CDR3 has 14 residues. The DNA for the CDR3 is TGTGCCAGCAGTGGGGGCAGGGTAGCGGACACCATATATTTT. Amino acids: CASSGGRVADTIYF.

The rearrangement uses TRBV27 and TRBJ2-6; D is unresolved. The CDR3 loop spans 15 amino acids. The V end was cut by 0 bases, the J end by 0 bases, with 3 bases between. The germline gives CDR1 MNHEY, CDR2 SMNVEV (reference sequence). The CDR3 reads CASSLSASGANVLTF. The CDR3 nucleotides are TGTGCCAGCAGTTTATCAGCCTCTGGGGCCAACGTCCTGACTTTC.

This chain uses TRBV3-1 (or the pseudogene TRBV3-2) with TRBJ1-4; the D is unclear. The V end lost 1 base, the J end lost 7 bases, and 13 bases lay between the germline ends. There are 15 residues in the CDR3. From germline, CDR1 is LGHDT and CDR2 YNNKEL (reference sequence). CDR3 bases: TGTGCCAGCAGCCAAGCGCGAGGGTACGGTGAAAAACTGTTTTTT. Residues: CASSQARGYGEKLFF.